A selection of T cell receptor beta chains follows, all from one sample in a study of T cell repertoires in cytomegalovirus infection. MiXCR, applied by TCRdb to the reads, yields one record per CDR3 protein. The sample has around 310,000 distinct CDR3 sequences; roughly 17% are singletons. Sequenced sample: PBMCs. These receptors came from a human donor in good health (CMV status not recorded). Some clones in this sample may be carry-over from other donors' samples. Each CDR3 is given with its conserved first and last residue. The D gene is left open where the match is weak. Clone size is stated in some rows and not others, as once, few, many or a class when expanded.

D: TRBD2; V: TRBV28; J: TRBJ2-3; size: NA; CDR3: CASSLSGTSGGTDTQYF; DNA: TGTGCCAGCAGTTTATCTGGTACTAGCGGGGGCACAGATACGCAGTATTTT
D: NA; V: TRBV25-1; J: TRBJ2-6; size: NA; CDR3: CASSGSGANVLTF; DNA: TGTGCCAGCAGTGGGTCTGGGGCCAACGTCCTGACTTTC
D: NA; V: TRBV10-3; J: TRBJ2-7; size: few; CDR3: CAISELGGVGYEQYF; DNA: TGTGCCATCAGTGAGTTAGGAGGGGTCGGCTACGAGCAGTACTTC
D: NA; V: TRBV12-3/TRBV12-4; J: TRBJ2-1; size: few; CDR3: CASSLPQGHNEQFF; DNA: TGTGCCAGCAGTTTACCACAGGGACACAATGAGCAGTTCTTC
D: NA; V: TRBV7-2; J: TRBJ1-2; size: many; CDR3: CASSLALAGTSYGYTF; DNA: TGTGCCAGCAGCTTAGCGCTAGCAGGGACGAGCTATGGCTACACCTTC
D: NA; V: TRBV28; J: TRBJ2-7; size: few; CDR3: CASSRVRGSGYEQYF; DNA: TGTGCCAGCAGTAGGGTGAGGGGTAGTGGCTACGAGCAGTACTTC
D: NA; V: TRBV5-5; J: TRBJ2-5; size: few; CDR3: CASSPGQRLYQETQYF; DNA: TGTGCCAGCAGCCCTGGCCAAAGATTGTACCAAGAGACCCAGTACTTC
D: TRBD1; V: TRBV3-1; J: TRBJ1-2; size: NA; CDR3: CASSLTPGQGGYGYTF; DNA: TGTGCCAGCAGCCTCACCCCTGGACAGGGTGGCTATGGCTACACCTTC
D: NA; V: TRBV7-8; J: TRBJ1-5; size: NA; CDR3: CASSFPGRLSPQHF; DNA: TGTGCCAGCAGCTTCCCGGGACGGCTCTCACCCCAGCATTTT
D: TRBD1; V: TRBV7-2; J: TRBJ2-7; size: many; CDR3: CASSPRGTGGYEQYF; DNA: TGTGCCAGCAGCCCCCGTGGGACAGGGGGCTACGAGCAGTACTTC
D: TRBD1; V: TRBV5-4; J: TRBJ2-1; size: NA; CDR3: CASSLGAGQGVYNEQFF; DNA: TGTGCCAGCAGCTTGGGAGCCGGACAGGGGGTCTACAATGAGCAGTTCTTC
D: TRBD2; V: TRBV28; J: TRBJ2-3; size: many; CDR3: CASGTSGGHDTQYF; DNA: TGTGCCAGTGGGACTAGCGGGGGCCATGATACGCAGTATTTT
D: NA; V: TRBV27; J: TRBJ1-2; size: NA; CDR3: CASSLFGIYGYTF; DNA: TGTGCCAGCAGTTTGTTCGGGATCTATGGCTACACCTTC
D: NA; V: TRBV7-9; J: TRBJ1-2; size: many; CDR3: CASNVYYGYTF; DNA: TGTGCCAGCAACGTTTACTATGGCTACACCTTC
D: TRBD1; V: TRBV6-6; J: TRBJ1-2; size: NA; CDR3: CASSYSPGTDGYTF; DNA: TGTGCCAGCAGTTACTCTCCCGGGACAGACGGCTACACCTTC
D: NA; V: TRBV20-1; J: TRBJ2-1; size: few; CDR3: CSARFTGVYNEQFF; DNA: TGCAGTGCTAGATTCACGGGGGTCTACAATGAGCAGTTCTTC
D: TRBD2; V: TRBV7-2; J: TRBJ2-2; size: many; CDR3: CASSLSVLAGDTGELFF; DNA: TGTGCCAGCAGCTTATCTGTGCTAGCGGGGGACACCGGGGAGCTGTTTTTT
D: TRBD1; V: TRBV28; J: TRBJ2-7; size: many; CDR3: CASSTGFGTGAVYEQYF; DNA: TGTGCCAGCAGCACGGGATTCGGGACAGGGGCAGTCTACGAGCAGTACTTC
D: NA; V: TRBV5-6; J: TRBJ2-3; size: many; CDR3: CASSRARDNTDTQYF; DNA: TGTGCCAGCAGCCGAGCACGGGACAATACAGATACGCAGTATTTT
D: NA; V: TRBV19; J: TRBJ2-2; size: once; CDR3: CASISRQNTGGLFF; DNA: TGTGCCAGTATCTCGAGGCAGAACACCGGGGGGCTGTTTTTT
D: NA; V: TRBV28; J: TRBJ1-1; size: few; CDR3: CASSFVGMMNTEAFF; DNA: TGTGCCAGCAGTTTCGTAGGGATGATGAACACTGAAGCTTTCTTT
D: NA; V: TRBV12-3/TRBV12-4; J: TRBJ1-3; size: many; CDR3: CASSLSSGNTIYF; DNA: TGTGCCAGCAGTTTAAGCTCTGGAAACACCATATATTTT
D: NA; V: TRBV19; J: TRBJ1-5; size: many; CDR3: CASSMGGTQHQPQHF; DNA: TGTGCCAGTAGTATGGGCGGGACACAACATCAGCCCCAGCATTTT
D: NA; V: TRBV7-7; J: TRBJ2-2; size: few; CDR3: CASSPNRDGELFF; DNA: TGTGCTAGCAGCCCGAACAGAGACGGGGAGCTGTTTTTT
D: NA; V: TRBV2; J: TRBJ2-1; size: few; CDR3: CASSDYTTGTSRFF; DNA: TGTGCCAGCAGCGACTATACCACCGGGACATCTCGGTTCTTC
D: NA; V: TRBV7-8; J: TRBJ2-7; size: few; CDR3: CASSLREVRPDEQYF; DNA: TGTGCCAGCAGCTTAAGGGAAGTGAGGCCTGACGAGCAGTACTTC
D: NA; V: TRBV27; J: TRBJ2-1; size: NA; CDR3: CASSFDSTSFYEQFF; DNA: TGTGCCAGCAGTTTCGACAGCACCAGTTTCTATGAGCAGTTCTTC
D: NA; V: TRBV28; J: TRBJ2-7; size: many; CDR3: CASSLPRVPPNEQYF; DNA: TGTGCCAGCAGTTTACCCCGGGTTCCTCCTAACGAGCAGTACTTC